This T cell receptor beta chain was captured in a study of cytotoxic CD8 clonotypes in ibrutinib-treated CLL. Study in general: The patient breakdown showed roughly 10 relapsed/refractory and about 16 treatment-naive cases, with fewer than 18 IGHV unmutated. General study results and limits: Public clonotypes were seen rarely and were contracted or stable on treatment.

The ends lost 2 bases at V and 4 bases at J; junction bases unmatched: 3. The CDR3 loop spans 15 amino acids. The germline V gene has CDR1 LNHDA and CDR2 SQIVND (reference sequence). Libraries were prepared by immunoSEQ multiplex PCR; TCRdb keeps only in-frame clonotypes and omits some of them. This table holds about 200,000 clones, approximately 72% found once. Comments on this clone: Its antigen is unidentified. Different DNA sequences within this sample yield the same CDR3.

The source of roughly 1.9 micrograms of genomic DNA for TCR beta libraries was cryopreserved PBMCs. The TCR originated in a human donor with chronic lymphocytic leukemia. The chain has TRBV19 and TRBJ2-3; 10 positions match TRBD2. The sequencing here drew on PBMCs, taken after 24 months of ibrutinib treatment. The CDR3 sequence is CASSILAGESDTQYF. CDR3 DNA: TGTGCCAGTAGTATACTAGCGGGAGAGTCAGATACGCAGTATTTT. The entire variable domain, with the rest obtained from reference TRBV19 and TRBJ2-3, is as follows: DGGITQSPKYLFRKEGQNVTLSCEQNLNHDAMYWYRQDPGQGLRLIYYSQIVNDFQKGDIAEGYSVSREKKESFPLTVTSAQKNPTAFYLCASSILAGESDTQYFGPGTRLTVL.